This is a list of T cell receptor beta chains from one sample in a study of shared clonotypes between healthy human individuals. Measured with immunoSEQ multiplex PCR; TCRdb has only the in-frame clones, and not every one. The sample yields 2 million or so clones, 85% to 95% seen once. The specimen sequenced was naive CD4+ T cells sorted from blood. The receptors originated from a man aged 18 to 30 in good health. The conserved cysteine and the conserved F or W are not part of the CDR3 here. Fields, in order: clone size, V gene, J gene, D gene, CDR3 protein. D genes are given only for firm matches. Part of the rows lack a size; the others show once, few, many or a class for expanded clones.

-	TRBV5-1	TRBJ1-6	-	ASSGTGLNNSPLH
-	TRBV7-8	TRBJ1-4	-	ASSPPSLATNEKLF
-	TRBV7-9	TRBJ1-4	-	ASSLSGTNEKLF
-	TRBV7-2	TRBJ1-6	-	ASSLGRLSSYNSPLH
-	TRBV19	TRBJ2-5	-	ASTGSGKETQY
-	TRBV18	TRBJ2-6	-	ASSPPGSGANVLT
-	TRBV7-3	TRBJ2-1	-	ASSPSGSSYNEQF
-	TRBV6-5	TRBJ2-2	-	ASSRFPRPYGELF
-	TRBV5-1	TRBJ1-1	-	ASSLEAGSNTEAF
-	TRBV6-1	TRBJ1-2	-	ASKLNVGSLYGYT
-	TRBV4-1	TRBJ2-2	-	ASSQGWGRSTGELF
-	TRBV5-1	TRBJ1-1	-	ASSLDAVPGSEAF
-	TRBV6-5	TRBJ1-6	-	ASTLSTAWNSPLH
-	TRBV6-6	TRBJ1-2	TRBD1	ASRGQLGGYT
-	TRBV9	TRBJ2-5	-	ASSVDSGDIGETQY
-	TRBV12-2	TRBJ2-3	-	ASRSNRKGGTDTQY
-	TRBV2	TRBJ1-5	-	ASGQGGQPQH
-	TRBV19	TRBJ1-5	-	ASTIGRGNQPQH
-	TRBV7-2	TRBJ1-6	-	ASSQDRIYNSPLH
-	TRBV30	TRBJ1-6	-	AWSEGNSPLH
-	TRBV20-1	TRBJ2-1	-	SAKDPNEQF
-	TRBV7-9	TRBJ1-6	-	ASSLEQLSPLH
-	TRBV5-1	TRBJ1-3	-	ASSLVGGNGNTIY
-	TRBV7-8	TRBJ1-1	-	ASSPSLLDGKNTEAF
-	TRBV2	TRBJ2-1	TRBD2	ASSKAGAYNEQF
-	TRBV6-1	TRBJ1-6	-	ASSDDRSPSSYNSPLH
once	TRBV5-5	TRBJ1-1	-	ASSLGPDMNTEAF
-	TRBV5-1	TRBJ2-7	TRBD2	ASSSGRGESYEQY
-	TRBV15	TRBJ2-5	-	ATSPNRVQETQY
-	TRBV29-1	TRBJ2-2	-	SAKPSGGVTGELF
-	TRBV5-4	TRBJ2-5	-	ASKVQLSAGAGETQY
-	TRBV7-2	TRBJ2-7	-	ASSSPPLYEQY
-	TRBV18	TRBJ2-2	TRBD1	ASSPGQAYTGELF
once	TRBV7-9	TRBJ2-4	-	ASSPEGGQGNIQY
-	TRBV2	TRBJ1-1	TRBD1	ASSVQGYGEAF
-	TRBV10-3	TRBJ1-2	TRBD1	AISEDAGQGSSYGYT
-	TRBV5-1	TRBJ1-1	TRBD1	ASSPSRQGITEAF
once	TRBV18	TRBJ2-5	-	ASSPTSWETQY